This T cell receptor (beta chain) appears in the sequencing data of a study of cytomegalovirus exposure and HLA in healthy donors. The PCR ran on 60 Vbeta and 13 Jbeta primers. The repertoire was sequenced with immunoSEQ multiplex PCR; TCRdb's copy has only in-frame clones and lacks some. The repertoire holds more than 95,000 clones, with around 72% as singletons. This CDR3 has 13 residues. Trimming removed 10 bases from V and 2 bases from J, with 15 bases in between. The V gene's germline CDR1 is MNHEY and CDR2 SVGAGI. Material: PBMCs. The V and J genes are TRBV6-5 and TRBJ2-7; tentatively, D is TRBD2 (5 bases). This TCR was sampled from a man aged 30 to 39 in good health and CMV-seronegative. The CDR3 nucleotides are TGTGCCACCCGGGCCAACGGGGCCTACGAGCAGTACTTC. This translates into CATRANGAYEQYF.